Listed below are T cell receptor beta chains from one sample, sequenced in a study of blood T cell repertoires in COVID-19. Assay used: immunoSEQ multiplex PCR; TCRdb lists only in-frame clones, some missing. The sample shows fewer than 450,000 clones, about nine tenths of them seen only once. The sequenced material came from peripheral blood. Receptors originate from a woman between 45 and 65 years old with COVID-19, enrolled during active disease. The CDR3 runs from the conserved cysteine through the conserved F or W. The D gene is left open where the match is weak. Rows may omit the clone size; those that give it use once, few, many or a size class.

>-|TRBJ2-1|TRBD2|TRBV4-1
TGCGCCAGCAGCCCGTGGGGGGGACCCTACAATGAGCAGTTCTTC
CASSPWGGPYNEQFF
>few|TRBJ1-1|-|TRBV27
TGTGCCAGCAGTTTAGAGGGGACCAGGAGGGTTTTCTTT
CASSLEGTRRVFF
>-|TRBJ2-2|TRBD1|TRBV24-1
TGTGCCACCAGGGGACAGCTGGAATCTGGGGAGCTGTTTTTT
CATRGQLESGELFF
>-|TRBJ2-2|-|TRBV7-3
TGTGCCAGCAGCAGGACAGCCGTACTAGGGGCGAACACCGGGGAGCTGTTTTTT
CASSRTAVLGANTGELFF
>-|TRBJ2-1|-|TRBV20-1
TGCAGTGCCGGAGAGCGTGATGAGCAGTTCTTC
CSAGERDEQFF
>-|TRBJ2-7|-|TRBV3-1/TRBV3-2
TGTGCCAGCAGCCAAGATCTGGCAGGCTACGAGCAGTACTTC
CASSQDLAGYEQYF
>-|TRBJ2-7|TRBD2|TRBV27
TGTGCCAGCAGTTTCAGGCTAGCGGGAATCTACGAGCAGTACTTC
CASSFRLAGIYEQYF
>-|TRBJ2-2|-|TRBV6-5
TGTGCCAGCAGTTACGTGGAGGCTGGCACCGGGGAGCTGTTTTTT
CASSYVEAGTGELFF
>-|TRBJ1-1|-|TRBV5-1
TGCGCCAGCAGCTTGGGGCAGGGTCGGACTGAAGCTTTCTTT
CASSLGQGRTEAFF
>many|TRBJ1-2|-|TRBV11-2
TGTGCCAGCAGCCCAAACCGGGGGGGAGCTAACTATGGCTACACCTTC
CASSPNRGGANYGYTF
>-|TRBJ1-2|-|TRBV24-1
TGTGCCACCGCCGGGGGTGATGGCTACACCTTC
CATAGGDGYTF
>-|TRBJ2-3|TRBD2|TRBV24-1
TGTGCCACCAGTGATTTCAAGTCTAGCGGCCCAGGTACGCAGTATTTT
CATSDFKSSGPGTQYF
>-|TRBJ1-6|TRBD1|TRBV24-1
TGTGCCACTCGGGACAGCTCCTATAATTCACCCCTCCACTTT
CATRDSSYNSPLHF
>-|TRBJ1-5|-|TRBV19
TGTGCCAGTAGTATAGAGACAGGATATAGCAATCAGCCCCAGCATTTT
CASSIETGYSNQPQHF
>-|TRBJ1-1|-|TRBV7-2
TGTGCCAGCAGCACTCAGGGGATGGGCACTGAAGCTTTCTTT
CASSTQGMGTEAFF
>-|TRBJ2-7|TRBD2|TRBV15
TGTGCCACCAGCAGGAGGAGGACTAGCGGGAGGGCCCACGAGCAGTACTTC
CATSRRRTSGRAHEQYF
>-|TRBJ1-2|-|TRBV12-3/TRBV12-4
TGTGCCAGCAGCCGGGGGGCAGGGCGCGGCTACACCTTC
CASSRGAGRGYTF
>-|TRBJ2-1|-|TRBV4-1
TGCGCCAGCAGCCAAGCCCCTGGTTCCAGCTCCTACAATGAGCAGTTCTTC
CASSQAPGSSSYNEQFF
>-|TRBJ1-1|-|TRBV7-2
TGTGCCAGCAGCTTCCGAGGAATGAACACTGAAGCTTTCTTT
CASSFRGMNTEAFF
>-|TRBJ2-7|TRBD1|TRBV6-1
TGTGCCAGCAGTGAAGGATCAGGGGGCTTATACGAGCAGTACTTC
CASSEGSGGLYEQYF
>few|TRBJ2-2|-|TRBV30
TGTGCCTGGAGTGTACTAGACACCGGGGAGCTGTTTTTT
CAWSVLDTGELFF
>-|TRBJ2-7|TRBD1|TRBV6-1
TGTGCCAGCAGTGAAGCTGACAGGGGGTTCTACAGCTCCTACGAGCAGTACTTC
CASSEADRGFYSSYEQYF
>-|TRBJ2-3|TRBD1|TRBV27
TGTGCCAGCAGTGTAGAGGGGGCTGCCTATTTGGCCACAGATACGCAGTATTTT
CASSVEGAAYLATDTQYF
>-|TRBJ2-7|-|TRBV6-5
TGTGCCAGCAGTCCTCCAGGGGTTCCTCCCTACGAGCAGTACTTC
CASSPPGVPPYEQYF
>-|TRBJ2-5|-|TRBV5-1
TGCGCCAGCAGCCCTAGTGGGGAGACCCAGTACTTC
CASSPSGETQYF
>-|TRBJ1-2|TRBD1|TRBV2
TGTGCCAGCATCTGGTCTCAGGGGGGACAGGGGGCGGTCCTGGGCGGCTACACCTTC
CASIWSQGGQGAVLGGYTF
>-|TRBJ2-7|TRBD2|TRBV19
TGTGCCAGTAGTAGAGGGACTAGCGGGAGCTACGAGCAGTACTTC
CASSRGTSGSYEQYF